This T cell receptor (beta chain) was profiled in a study of blood T cell repertoires in COVID-19 (dated by TCRdb to between 2020 and 2021). Study-wide context: Samples covering the acute and convalescent phases of COVID-19 were provided by collaborators in the United States, Italy and Spain. Nearly every sample came with metadata listing a de-identified subject ID, COVID-19 status, age in years and sex. The repertoires were made available in a free public database intended to serve as a resource for research on the immune response to SARS-CoV-2. HLA class I and class II types, where available, came from metadata supplied by the sample provider rather than from assay-based typing. The material from the prospective study consisted of cDNA or gDNA derived from T cells, B-cell-depleted T cells, or PBMCs. The dataset comprised deeply sampled blood TCRbeta repertoires from subjects exposed to, actively infected with, or recovered from COVID-19. Samples were obtained from the ongoing ImmuneRACE study (first 160 participants) and from 950 to 1,500 subjects provided by 6 global collaborators. Broad study findings and their caveats: How much clinical and demographic metadata was included differed by source and by participant, and the metadata was provided uncurated.

As concerns this clone: Its target antigen remains unknown. Base-call qualities are not available, and no considerably larger clone is one nucleotide away.

Whole blood was collected in K2EDTA tubes by collaborating institutions according to the institutions' own protocols. For TCRbeta analysis, collaborators shipped samples as frozen whole blood, isolated PBMCs, or DNA extracted from either of those sample types. TCRbeta CDR3 regions were amplified from genomic DNA by means of the immunoSEQ Assay, a bias-controlled multiplex PCR. Under the source paper's analysis protocol: Within the assay, amplification of reference gene primers was used to estimate how many nucleated cells each sample contained. Sequence reads were collapsed and filtered to measure the absolute abundance of every unique TCRbeta CDR3 rearrangement. For each sample, productive Simpson clonality was calculated as the square root of Simpson's diversity index over productive rearrangements. TCRdb stores this immuneACCESS table with in-frame sequences only. Part of the clones is absent; in the studies checked, under half of the shortfall reflects unresolved V genes, and no reason is known for the rest. From that table come the V and J calls and clone size; the DNA was used to work out D and trimming. The sample table contains tens of thousands of clones; only one count was recorded for roughly 90% of them. The top ten clones comprise approximately 4% of the sample.

Cut back by 8 bases and 0 bases, the V and J ends lie 12 bases apart. Sequences KGHDR (CDR1) and SFDVKD (CDR2) are obtained from the germline V gene. Including cysteine and phenylalanine, the CDR3 has 15 amino acids. Only CDR3 DNA remains: 45 bases, in frame from the first base. Recombination connected TRBV24-1 to TRBJ2-2; the D gene is unclear. The sequencing sample was made of peripheral blood. The clonotype originates from a man aged 55-75 years with acute or convalescent COVID-19. The base sequence is TGTGCCACCACGCCAGGTGGATCGAACACCGGGGAGCTGTTTTTT. It translates to CATTPGGSNTGELFF.